Presented here are 9 T cell receptor beta chains from one specimen sequenced in a study of blood T cell repertoires in COVID-19. The assay was immunoSEQ multiplex PCR, and TCRdb's table has in-frame clones only and misses some. The sample yields over 120,000 clones, approximately 88% seen once. The specimen sequenced was peripheral blood. These receptors originate from a woman aged 50 to 60 with acute or convalescent COVID-19.

The genes are TRBV27 and TRBJ1-5; 10 nucleotides agree with TRBD1. This CDR3 has 16 residues. After removal of 5 bases from V and 5 bases from J, the junction contained 9 bases not matched to a gene. CDR1 is MNHEY and CDR2 is SMNVEV in the germline V gene (reference sequence). The chain's CDR3 is CASSPDRQGAHQPQHF. CDR3 sequence (DNA): TGTGCCAGCAGTCCCGACCGACAGGGGGCCCATCAGCCCCAGCATTTT.

This clone was counted between two and nine times. The V and J genes are TRBV29-1 and TRBJ1-2; D call uncertain. Per germline, CDR1 SQVTM and CDR2 ANQGSEA. The germline V and J ends were trimmed by 1 base and 0 bases, with 15 bases remaining between them. The CDR3 totals 16 residues. The CDR3 loop reads CSVEVVAAISNYGYTF. The DNA for the CDR3 is TGCAGCGTTGAAGTAGTCGCGGCGATTTCTAACTATGGCTACACCTTC. Variable domain in full (rest from reference TRBV29-1 and TRBJ1-2): SAVISQKPSRDICQRGTSLTIQCQVDSQVTMMFWYRQQPGQSLTLIATANQGSEATYESGFVIDKFPISRPNLTFSTLTVSNMSPEDSSIYLCSVEVVAAISNYGYTFGSGTRLTVV.

This sequence joins TRBV28 and TRBJ2-5; 13 bases are a match to TRBD2. The CDR3 contains 16 residues. The germline V gene has CDR1 MDHEN and CDR2 SYDVKM. J gave up 5 bases and V 6 bases, and 9 bases lay outside the gene matches. The CDR3 DNA reads TGTGCCAGCAGATCAGGACTAGCGGGAGTAAGGGAGACCCAGTACTTC. Translated: CASRSGLAGVRETQYF.

The chain carries TRBV6-5 and TRBJ1-1; D ambiguous. Trimming cost V 8 bases and J 1 base, with 11 bases left between them. This CDR3 is 13 amino acids long. Germline V gene sequence: CDR1 MNHEY, CDR2 SVGAGI. The CDR3 bases are TGTGCCAGCCCCGCACAGCCGAACACTGAAGCTTTCTTT. This translates into CASPAQPNTEAFF.

The chain is built from TRBV7-8 and TRBJ2-1; a weak D match, TRBD1 (6 bases). The length of the CDR3 is 15 residues. Trimming pared 5 bases from V and 0 bases from J, leaving 11 bases between. Per the germline V gene, CDR1 is SGHVS and CDR2 is FQNEAQ. The CDR3 coding sequence is TGTGCCAGCAGCCCAGACAGGAGCTCCTACAATGAGCAGTTCTTC. Protein: CASSPDRSSYNEQFF.

This rearrangement joins TRBV19 to TRBJ2-3, with 11 bases lining up with TRBD1. Germline values: CDR1 LNHDA, CDR2 SQIVND (reference sequence). The CDR3 totals 17 residues. The V segment lost 5 bases and the J segment 4 bases; nucleotides outside the gene matches: 11. The CDR3 nucleotides are TGTGCCAGTAGTCACGCCCGAGGGACAGGGGGTTCAGATACGCAGTATTTT. It translates to CASSHARGTGGSDTQYF.

The CDR3 is CASCSREGAYEQYF. CDR3 in DNA: TGCGCCAGCTGCTCCCGGGAGGGCGCCTACGAGCAGTACTTC. This chain uses TRBV5-1 with TRBJ2-7; 8 positions match TRBD2. CDR3 length equals 14 residues. Germline V gene data show CDR1 as SGHRS and CDR2 as YFSETQ. After removal of 7 bases from V and 2 bases from J, the junction contained 8 bases not matched to a gene.

This chain connects TRBV18 to TRBJ2-7; maybe TRBD1 (6 bases). CDR3 size: 15 residues. Germline lookup yields CDR1 KGHSH and CDR2 LQKENI. V was shortened by 6 bases and J by 0 bases, with 15 bases between the two germline ends. The CDR3: CASSQAQGSSYEQYF. CDR3 sequence (DNA): TGTGCCAGCTCGCAAGCGCAGGGGTCCTCCTACGAGCAGTACTTC.

The rearrangement uses TRBV2 and TRBJ1-5, with D possibly TRBD1 on 5 matching bases. Germline V gives CDR1 SNHLY, CDR2 FYNNEI. V dropped 5 bases and J dropped 2 bases, with 10 bases sitting between them. This CDR3 region has 14 residues. CDR3 in amino acids: CASSPDSGNQPQHF. In DNA form, the CDR3 reads TGTGCCAGCAGTCCCGACAGCGGCAATCAGCCCCAGCATTTT.